Below, 4 T cell receptor beta chains from the same sample are listed, as sequenced in a study of cytomegalovirus exposure and HLA in healthy donors. Researchers ran the PCR with 60 Vbeta and 13 Jbeta primers. Clones were read by immunoSEQ multiplex PCR, and TCRdb kept only the in-frame ones, dropping some. The sample consists of over 65,000 clones, about 80% of them appearing once. The source material was PBMCs. These receptor sequences come from a man over 45 in good health and CMV-seronegative.

V is TRBV18 and J is TRBJ1-5; tentative D call: TRBD1 (6 bases). Trimming removed 5 bases at V and 0 bases at J, with 11 bases between. The CDR3 runs 15 residues. Germline V gives CDR1 KGHSH, CDR2 LQKENI. The CDR3: CASSATGYSNQPQHF. The CDR3 DNA sequence: TGTGCCAGCTCAGCTACAGGGTATAGCAATCAGCCCCAGCATTTT.

About this clone itself: The junction departs from germline at one end; a sequencing error may be responsible. V usage is TRBV7-9 and J usage is TRBJ2-6, with 7 positions matching TRBD1. There are 16 residues in the CDR3. The germline gives CDR1 SEHNR, CDR2 FQNEAQ (reference sequence). The CDR3 coding sequence is TGTTCCAGCAGCGCAGGGGGACCCCTTGGGGCCAACGTCCTGACTTTC. As protein: CSSSAGGPLGANVLTF.

This chain uses TRBV4-1 with TRBJ1-5; possibly TRBD1 for D (5 bases). V was clipped by 3 bases and J by 4 bases, with 13 bases between them. CDR3 length: 15 amino acids. The germline V gene encodes CDR1 MGHRA and CDR2 YSYEKL. In nucleotides, the CDR3 is TGCGCCAGCAGCCACATAATGGGGGGTAATCAGCCCCAGCATTTT. As protein: CASSHIMGGNQPQHF.

A remark on this clone: One end of the junction varies from germline; a read error may be responsible. This chain joins TRBV27 and TRBJ2-4; TRBD1 matches at 8 bases. Germline CDR1 is MNHEY and CDR2 is SMNVEV (reference sequence). The CDR3 sequence is 13 residues long. In DNA, the CDR3 is TGTGCCAGCAGTGTCCGGCGGACAGGGAGCGAGCACTTC. This codes for CASSVRRTGSEHF.